This record covers a single T cell receptor beta chain. The antigen remains unidentified. This specimen comes from a study of T cells in Graves' hyperthyroidism and ophthalmopathy. Study-level results: Prediction of ophthalmopathy progression came a median roughly 6.4 months pre-onset. A model built on 13 V-J features separated ophthalmopathy from stable hyperthyroidism. Most expanded thyroid clonotypes above 0.001 recurred in blood.

TCR beta CDR3 regions were amplified from RNA. Primed by the HTBI set, a first-round RT-PCR was run on the TCR CDR3. TCRdb called the multiplex PCR reads again in MiXCR, with one record for every CDR3 protein. The sample holds around 300,000 distinct CDR3 sequences, approximately 15% seen once. Hyperthyroidism in the patients, aged 18 to 65, was newly diagnosed and under 2 months in duration. This CDR3 spans 16 amino acids. Trimming removed 4 bases at V and 1 base at J, with 11 bases between. Germline lookup yields CDR1 LGHNA and CDR2 YNFKEQ. The specimen sequenced was blood. This TCR came from a woman aged 25 to 39 with Graves' hyperthyroidism. The V gene is TRBV4-2, the J gene TRBJ2-6; D unclear. The CDR3 DNA sequence: TGTGCCAGCAGCCCGAGCCCCGGTTCTGGGGCCAACGTCCTGACTTTC. It translates to CASSPSPGSGANVLTF.